This paragraph covers one T cell receptor (beta chain) sequence. Methods used by the authors: Amplification of reference gene primers provided the estimated nucleated cell counts. The method was immunoSEQ multiplex PCR; TCRdb's version includes in-frame clones alone and lacks a portion of them. The V and J calls and the clone size are those of that table, but D and trimming were determined from the DNA. The repertoire holds roughly 120,000 clones, with 70% to 85% as singletons. The V and J ends lost 3 bases and 0 bases, in that order; junction bases with no gene match: 4. From germline, CDR1 is KGHSH and CDR2 LQKENI. The CDR3 is made up of 15 amino acids. The data are from a study of blood T cell repertoires in COVID-19. Study summary: Some COVID-19 samples were acute and others convalescent; all came from the United States, Italy and Spain. PBMCs, B-cell-depleted T cells, or T cells provided the cDNA or gDNA that made up the material.

V is TRBV18 and J is TRBJ1-1, with 7 bases that match TRBD1. This receptor was identified in a man in his 70s with active or convalescent COVID-19. Sequenced: peripheral blood. CDR3 bases: TGTGCCAGCTCACCTGGGACAGTCATGAACACTGAAGCTTTCTTT. The encoded protein is CASSPGTVMNTEAFF.